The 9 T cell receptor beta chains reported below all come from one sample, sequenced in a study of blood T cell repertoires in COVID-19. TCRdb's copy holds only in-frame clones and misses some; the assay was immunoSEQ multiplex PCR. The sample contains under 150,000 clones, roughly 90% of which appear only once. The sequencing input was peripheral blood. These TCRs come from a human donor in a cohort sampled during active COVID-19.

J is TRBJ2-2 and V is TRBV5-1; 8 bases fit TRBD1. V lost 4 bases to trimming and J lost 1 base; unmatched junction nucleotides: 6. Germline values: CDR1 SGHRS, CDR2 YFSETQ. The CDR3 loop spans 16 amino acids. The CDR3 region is CASSVTGTGNTGELFF. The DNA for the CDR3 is TGCGCCAGCAGCGTGACCGGGACAGGGAACACCGGGGAGCTGTTTTTT. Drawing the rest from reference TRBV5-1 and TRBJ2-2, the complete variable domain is KAGVTQTPRYLIKTRGQQVTLSCSPISGHRSVSWYQQTPGQGLQFLFEYFSETQRNKGNFPGRFSGRQFSNSRSEMNVSTLELGDSALYLCASSVTGTGNTGELFFGEGSRLTVL.

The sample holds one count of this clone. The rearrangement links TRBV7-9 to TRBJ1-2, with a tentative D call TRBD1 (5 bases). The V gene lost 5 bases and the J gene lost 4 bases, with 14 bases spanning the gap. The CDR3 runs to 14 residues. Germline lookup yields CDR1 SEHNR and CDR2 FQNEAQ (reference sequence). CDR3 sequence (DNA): TGTGCCAGCAGCCCCGCGCAGGGCTCCTATGGCTACACCTTC. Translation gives CASSPAQGSYGYTF. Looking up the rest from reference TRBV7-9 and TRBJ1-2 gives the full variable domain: DTGVSQNPRHKITKRGQNVTFRCDPISEHNRLYWYRQTLGQGPEFLTYFQNEAQLEKSRLLSDRFSAERPKGSFSTLEIQRTEQGDSAMYLCASSPAQGSYGYTFGSGTRLTVV.

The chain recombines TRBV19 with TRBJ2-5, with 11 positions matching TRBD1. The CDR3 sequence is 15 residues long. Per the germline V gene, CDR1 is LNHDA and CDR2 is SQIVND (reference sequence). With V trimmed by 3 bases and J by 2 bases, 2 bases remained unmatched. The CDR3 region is CASSIGTGGQETQYF. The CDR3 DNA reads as TGTGCCAGTAGTATTGGGACAGGGGGGCAAGAGACCCAGTACTTC.

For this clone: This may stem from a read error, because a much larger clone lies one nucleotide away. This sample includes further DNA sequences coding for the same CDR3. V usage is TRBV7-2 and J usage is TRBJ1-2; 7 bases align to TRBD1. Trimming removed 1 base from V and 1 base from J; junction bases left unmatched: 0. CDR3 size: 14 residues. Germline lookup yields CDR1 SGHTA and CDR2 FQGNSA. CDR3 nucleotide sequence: TGTGCCAGCAGCTTAGGACAGGGTAACTATGGCTACACCTTC. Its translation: CASSLGQGNYGYTF.

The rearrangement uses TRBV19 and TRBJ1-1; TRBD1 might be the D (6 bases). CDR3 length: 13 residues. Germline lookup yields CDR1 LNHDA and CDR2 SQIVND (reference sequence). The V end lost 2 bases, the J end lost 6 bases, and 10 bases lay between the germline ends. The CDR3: CASSIWGTSEAFF. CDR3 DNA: TGTGCCAGTAGTATATGGGGGACATCTGAAGCTTTCTTT.

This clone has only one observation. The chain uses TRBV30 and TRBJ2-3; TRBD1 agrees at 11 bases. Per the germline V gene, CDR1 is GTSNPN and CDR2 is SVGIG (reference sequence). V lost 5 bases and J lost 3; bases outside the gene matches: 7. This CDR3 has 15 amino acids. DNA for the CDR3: TGTGCCTGGGCAACCGGGACAGGGGGGACAGATACGCAGTATTTT. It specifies CAWATGTGGTDTQYF.

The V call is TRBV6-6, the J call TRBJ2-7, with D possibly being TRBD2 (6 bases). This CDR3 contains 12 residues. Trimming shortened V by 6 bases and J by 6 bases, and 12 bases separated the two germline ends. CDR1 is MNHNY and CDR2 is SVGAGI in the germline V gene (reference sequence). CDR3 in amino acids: CASSRGSLEQYF. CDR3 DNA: TGTGCCAGCAGCCGGGGGTCTCTCGAGCAGTACTTC.

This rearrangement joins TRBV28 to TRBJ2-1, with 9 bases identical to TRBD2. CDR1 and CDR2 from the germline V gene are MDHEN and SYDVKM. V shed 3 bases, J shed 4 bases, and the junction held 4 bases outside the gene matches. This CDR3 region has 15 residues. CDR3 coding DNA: TGTGCCAGCAGTTTCTCGCGGGGGGGATACAATGAGCAGTTCTTC. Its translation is CASSFSRGGYNEQFF.

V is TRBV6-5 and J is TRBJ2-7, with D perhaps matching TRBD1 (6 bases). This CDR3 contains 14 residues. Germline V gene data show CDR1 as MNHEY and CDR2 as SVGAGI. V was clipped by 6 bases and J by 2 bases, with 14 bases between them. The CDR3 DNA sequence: TGTGCCAGCAGCCTACAGGGAAATACCTACGAGCAGTACTTC. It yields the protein CASSLQGNTYEQYF.